This T cell receptor (beta chain) comes out of a study of cytomegalovirus exposure and HLA in healthy donors. In the study overall: A data release that came early held around 85 million unique TCRs from HLA-typed donors. Findings and limits, study-wide: Associated with cytomegalovirus, according to the listing, were fewer than 200 TCR beta chains.

The CDR3 runs 19 residues. PCR primers comprised 60 Vbeta and 13 Jbeta primers. Here immunoSEQ multiplex PCR was the method, and the copy in TCRdb shows in-frame clones only, minus some. The sample records fewer than 140,000 clones, more than 65% being singletons. As regards this clone: Its antigen is undetermined.

The sequence was obtained from a boy aged 5 to 17 in good health and CMV-seronegative. This chain uses TRBV21-1 with TRBJ1-4; the table's TRBD1 call for D was not verified on the DNA. TRBV21-1 is described as a pseudogene. Sequencing was done on a sample of PBMCs. For the CDR3, the DNA is TGTGCCAGCATCTCGACAGGGGAGGTATCAATGCACACTAATGAAAAACTGTTTTTT. Translation gives CASISTGEVSMHTNEKLFF.